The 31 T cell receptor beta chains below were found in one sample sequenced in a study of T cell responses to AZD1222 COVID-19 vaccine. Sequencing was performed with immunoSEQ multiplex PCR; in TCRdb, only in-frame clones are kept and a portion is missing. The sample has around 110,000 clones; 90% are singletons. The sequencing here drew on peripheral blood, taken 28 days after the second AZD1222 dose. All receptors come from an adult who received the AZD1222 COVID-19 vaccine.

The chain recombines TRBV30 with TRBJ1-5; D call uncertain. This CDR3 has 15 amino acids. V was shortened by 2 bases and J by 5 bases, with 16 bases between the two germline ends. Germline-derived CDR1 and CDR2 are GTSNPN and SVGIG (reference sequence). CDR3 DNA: TGTGCCTGGAGTCCCGTCGGGTTGGCCCATCAGCCCCAGCATTTT. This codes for CAWSPVGLAHQPQHF.

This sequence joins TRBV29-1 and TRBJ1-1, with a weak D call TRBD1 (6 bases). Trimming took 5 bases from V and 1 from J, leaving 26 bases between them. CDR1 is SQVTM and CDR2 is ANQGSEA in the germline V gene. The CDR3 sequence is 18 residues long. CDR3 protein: CSVLDAARGRGWNTEAFF. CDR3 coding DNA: TGCAGCGTTTTGGACGCGGCGCGGGGGCGCGGGTGGAACACTGAAGCTTTCTTT.

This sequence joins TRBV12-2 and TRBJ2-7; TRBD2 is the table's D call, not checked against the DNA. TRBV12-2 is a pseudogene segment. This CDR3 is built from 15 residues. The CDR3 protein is CASRKSGGNLLEQYF. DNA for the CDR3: TGTGCAAGTCGAAAGTCCGGGGGGAACTTACTCGAGCAGTACTTC.

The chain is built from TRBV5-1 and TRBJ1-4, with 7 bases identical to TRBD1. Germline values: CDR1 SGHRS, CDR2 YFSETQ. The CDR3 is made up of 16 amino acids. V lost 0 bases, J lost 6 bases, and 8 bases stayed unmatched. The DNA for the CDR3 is TGCGCCAGCAGCTTGGGCCCCGGGACAGAATATGAAAAACTGTTTTTT. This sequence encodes CASSLGPGTEYEKLFF.

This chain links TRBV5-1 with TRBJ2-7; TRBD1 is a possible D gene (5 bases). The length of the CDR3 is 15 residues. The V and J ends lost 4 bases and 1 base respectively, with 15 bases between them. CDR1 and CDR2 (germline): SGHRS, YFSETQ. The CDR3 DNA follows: TGCGCCAGCAGCGGATCACAGGAGACATCCTACGAGCAGTACTTC. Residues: CASSGSQETSYEQYF. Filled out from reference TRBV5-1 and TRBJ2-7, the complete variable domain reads KAGVTQTPRYLIKTRGQQVTLSCSPISGHRSVSWYQQTPGQGLQFLFEYFSETQRNKGNFPGRFSGRQFSNSRSEMNVSTLELGDSALYLCASSGSQETSYEQYFGPGTRLTVT.

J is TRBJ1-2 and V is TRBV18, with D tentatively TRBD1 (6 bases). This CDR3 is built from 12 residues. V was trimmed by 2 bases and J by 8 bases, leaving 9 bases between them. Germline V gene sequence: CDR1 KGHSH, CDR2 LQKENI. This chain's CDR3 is CASSPNRDGYTF. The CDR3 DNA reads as TGTGCCAGCTCACCAAACAGGGACGGCTACACCTTC.

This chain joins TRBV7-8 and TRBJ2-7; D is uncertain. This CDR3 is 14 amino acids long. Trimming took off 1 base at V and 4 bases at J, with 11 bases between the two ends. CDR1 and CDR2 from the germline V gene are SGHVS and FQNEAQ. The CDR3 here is CASSLVTADYEQYF. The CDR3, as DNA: TGTGCCAGCAGCTTAGTCACAGCCGATTACGAGCAGTACTTC.

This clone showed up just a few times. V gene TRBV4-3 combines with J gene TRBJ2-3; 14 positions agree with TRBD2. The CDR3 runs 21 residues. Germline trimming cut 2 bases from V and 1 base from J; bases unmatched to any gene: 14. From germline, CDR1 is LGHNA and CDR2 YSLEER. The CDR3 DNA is TGCGCCAGCAGCCAATGGCGACTAGCGGGGGGGCCGGGGTCTGGCACAGATACGCAGTATTTT. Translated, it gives CASSQWRLAGGPGSGTDTQYF.

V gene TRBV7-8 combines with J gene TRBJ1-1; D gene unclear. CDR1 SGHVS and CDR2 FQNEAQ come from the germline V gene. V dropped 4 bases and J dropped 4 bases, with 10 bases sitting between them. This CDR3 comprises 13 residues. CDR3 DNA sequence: TGTGCCAGCAGCTATTGGGAGGGCACTGAAGCTTTCTTT. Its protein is CASSYWEGTEAFF.

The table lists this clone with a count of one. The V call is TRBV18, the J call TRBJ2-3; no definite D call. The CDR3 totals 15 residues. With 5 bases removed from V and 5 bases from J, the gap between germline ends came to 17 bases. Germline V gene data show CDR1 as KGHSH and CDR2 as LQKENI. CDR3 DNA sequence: TGTGCCAGCTCATCCACAGCCGGGTTCAAAGATACGCAGTATTTT. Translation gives CASSSTAGFKDTQYF.

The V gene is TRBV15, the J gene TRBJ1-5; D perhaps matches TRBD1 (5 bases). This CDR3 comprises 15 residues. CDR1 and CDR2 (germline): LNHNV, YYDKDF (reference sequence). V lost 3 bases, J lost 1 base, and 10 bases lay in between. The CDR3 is CATSRGPPSNQPQHF. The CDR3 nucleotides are TGTGCCACCAGCAGGGGACCGCCGAGCAATCAGCCCCAGCATTTT.

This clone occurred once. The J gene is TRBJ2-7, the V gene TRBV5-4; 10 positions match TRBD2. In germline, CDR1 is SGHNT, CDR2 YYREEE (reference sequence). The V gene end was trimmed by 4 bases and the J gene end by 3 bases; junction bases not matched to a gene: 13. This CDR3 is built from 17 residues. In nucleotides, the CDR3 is TGTGCCAGCAGCCCCGCTGGAGCTAGCGGGGGACTCTACGAGCAGTACTTC. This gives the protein CASSPAGASGGLYEQYF.

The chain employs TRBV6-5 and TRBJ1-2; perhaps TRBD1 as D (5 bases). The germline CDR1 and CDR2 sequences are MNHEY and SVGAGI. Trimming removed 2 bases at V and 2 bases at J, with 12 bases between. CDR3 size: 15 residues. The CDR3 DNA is TGTGCCAGCAGTTACCGACAGAACACCAACTATGGCTACACCTTC. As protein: CASSYRQNTNYGYTF.

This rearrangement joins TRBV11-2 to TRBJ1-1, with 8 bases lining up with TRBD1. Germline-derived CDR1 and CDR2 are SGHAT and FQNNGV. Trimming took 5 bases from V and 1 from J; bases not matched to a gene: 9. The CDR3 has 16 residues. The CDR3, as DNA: TGTGCCAGCAGCCCCTGGACAGGGCTAACGAACACTGAAGCTTTCTTT. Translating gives CASSPWTGLTNTEAFF.

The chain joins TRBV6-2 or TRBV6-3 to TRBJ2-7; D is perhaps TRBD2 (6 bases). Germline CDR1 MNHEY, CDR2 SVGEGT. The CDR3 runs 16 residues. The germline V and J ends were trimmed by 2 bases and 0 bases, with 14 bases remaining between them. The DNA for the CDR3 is TGTGCCAGCAGTTACGCCGTGGGGGGTGGCTCCTACGAGCAGTACTTC. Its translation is CASSYAVGGGSYEQYF.

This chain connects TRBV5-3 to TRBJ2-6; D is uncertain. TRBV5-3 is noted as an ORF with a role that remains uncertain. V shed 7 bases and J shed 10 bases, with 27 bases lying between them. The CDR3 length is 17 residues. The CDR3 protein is CARPHLVVNKVGNVLTF. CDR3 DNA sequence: TGTGCCAGACCGCATTTAGTGGTGAACAAAGTCGGGAACGTCCTGACTTTC.

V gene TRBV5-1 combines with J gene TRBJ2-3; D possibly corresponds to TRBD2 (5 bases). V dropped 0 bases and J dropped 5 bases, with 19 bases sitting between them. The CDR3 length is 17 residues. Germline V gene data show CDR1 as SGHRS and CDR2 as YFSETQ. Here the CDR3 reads CASSLEGPSRGEDTQYF. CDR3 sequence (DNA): TGCGCCAGCAGCTTGGAGGGTCCGTCACGGGGTGAAGATACGCAGTATTTT.

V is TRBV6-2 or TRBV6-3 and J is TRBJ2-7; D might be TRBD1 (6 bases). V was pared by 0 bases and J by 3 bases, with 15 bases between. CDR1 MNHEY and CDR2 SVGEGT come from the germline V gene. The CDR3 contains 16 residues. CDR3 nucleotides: TGTGCCAGCAGTTACTCTAACCTGACAGGTTACTACGAGCAGTACTTC. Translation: CASSYSNLTGYYEQYF.

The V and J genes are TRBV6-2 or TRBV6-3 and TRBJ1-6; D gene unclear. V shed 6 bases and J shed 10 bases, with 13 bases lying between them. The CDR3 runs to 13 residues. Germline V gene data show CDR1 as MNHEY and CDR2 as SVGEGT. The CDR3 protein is CASSRREGSPLHF. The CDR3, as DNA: TGTGCCAGCAGCCGTAGGGAAGGGTCACCCCTCCACTTT.

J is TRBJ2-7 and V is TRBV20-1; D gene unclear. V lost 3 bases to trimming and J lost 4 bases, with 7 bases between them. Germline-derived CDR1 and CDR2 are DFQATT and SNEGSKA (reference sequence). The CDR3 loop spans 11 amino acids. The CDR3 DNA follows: TGCAGTGCTAGCTTGGAATACGAGCAGTACTTC. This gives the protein CSASLEYEQYF.

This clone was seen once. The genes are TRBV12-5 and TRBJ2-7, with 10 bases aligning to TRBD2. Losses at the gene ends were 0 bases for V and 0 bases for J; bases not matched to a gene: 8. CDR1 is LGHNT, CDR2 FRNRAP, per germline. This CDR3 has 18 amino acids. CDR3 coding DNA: TGTGCTAGTGGTTTGGTACTACTAGCGGGGTCCAGCTCCTACGAGCAGTACTTC. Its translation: CASGLVLLAGSSSYEQYF.

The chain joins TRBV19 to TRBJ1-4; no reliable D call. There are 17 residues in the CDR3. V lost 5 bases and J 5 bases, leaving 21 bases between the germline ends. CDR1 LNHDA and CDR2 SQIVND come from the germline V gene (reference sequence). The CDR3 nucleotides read TGTGCCAGTAGTGCAGCAAAGGCCCTTCGGCTCAATGAAAAACTGTTTTTT. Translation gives CASSAAKALRLNEKLFF.

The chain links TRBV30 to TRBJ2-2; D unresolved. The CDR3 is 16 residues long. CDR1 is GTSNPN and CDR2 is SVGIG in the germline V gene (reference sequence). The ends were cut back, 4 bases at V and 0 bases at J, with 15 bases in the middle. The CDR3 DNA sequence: TGTGCCTGGATATTAGGACCTAAAACGAACACCGGGGAGCTGTTTTTT. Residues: CAWILGPKTNTGELFF.

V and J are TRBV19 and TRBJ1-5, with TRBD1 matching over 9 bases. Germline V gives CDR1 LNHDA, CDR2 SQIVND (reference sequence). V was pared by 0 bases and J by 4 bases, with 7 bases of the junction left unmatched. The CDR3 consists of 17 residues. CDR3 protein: CASSIDRATGGNQPQHF. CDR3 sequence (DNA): TGTGCCAGTAGTATAGATCGGGCGACAGGGGGAAATCAGCCCCAGCATTTT.

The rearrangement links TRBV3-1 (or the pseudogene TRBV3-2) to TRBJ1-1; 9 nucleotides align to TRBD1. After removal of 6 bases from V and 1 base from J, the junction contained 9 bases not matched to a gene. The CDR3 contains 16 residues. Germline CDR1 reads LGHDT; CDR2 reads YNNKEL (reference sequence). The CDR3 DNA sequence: TGTGCCAGCAGTCCCTTCGCGGACAGGGGGAACACTGAAGCTTTCTTT. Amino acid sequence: CASSPFADRGNTEAFF.

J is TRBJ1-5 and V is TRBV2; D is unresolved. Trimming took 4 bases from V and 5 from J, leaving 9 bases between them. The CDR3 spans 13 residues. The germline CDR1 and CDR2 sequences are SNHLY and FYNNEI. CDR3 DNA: TGTGCCAGCAGTGGATCGATTGATCAGCCCCAGCATTTT. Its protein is CASSGSIDQPQHF. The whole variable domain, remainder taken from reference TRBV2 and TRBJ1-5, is EPEVTQTPSHQVTQMGQEVILRCVPISNHLYFYWYRQILGQKVEFLVSFYNNEISEKSEIFDDQFSVERPDGSNFTLKIRSTKLEDSAMYFCASSGSIDQPQHFGDGTRLSIL.

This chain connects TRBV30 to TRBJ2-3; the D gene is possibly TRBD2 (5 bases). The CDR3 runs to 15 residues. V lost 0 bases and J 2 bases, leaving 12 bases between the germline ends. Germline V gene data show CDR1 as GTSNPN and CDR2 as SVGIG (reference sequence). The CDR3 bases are TGTGCCTGGAGTGTTATTAGCGATAACACAGATACGCAGTATTTT. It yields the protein CAWSVISDNTDTQYF.

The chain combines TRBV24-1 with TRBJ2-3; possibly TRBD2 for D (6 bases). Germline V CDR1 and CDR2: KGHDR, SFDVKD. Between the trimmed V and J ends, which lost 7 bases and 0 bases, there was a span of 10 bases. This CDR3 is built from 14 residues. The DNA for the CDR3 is TGTGCCACCAGGGATAGCGGAAGCACAGATACGCAGTATTTT. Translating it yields CATRDSGSTDTQYF.

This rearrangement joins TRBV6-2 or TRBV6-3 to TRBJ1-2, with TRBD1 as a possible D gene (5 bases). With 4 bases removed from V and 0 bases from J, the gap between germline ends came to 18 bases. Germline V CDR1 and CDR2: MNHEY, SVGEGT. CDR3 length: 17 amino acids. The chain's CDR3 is CASSSREGQTTNYGYTF. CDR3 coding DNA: TGTGCCAGCAGTTCCCGTGAGGGGCAGACTACTAACTATGGCTACACCTTC.

The CDR3 coding sequence is TGTGCCAGCAGCGAGTCTAGCAGCGGGGCCGGGGAGCTGTTTTTT. This translates into CASSESSSGAGELFF. The chain carries TRBV9 and TRBJ2-2; 7 bases agree with TRBD2. With 3 bases clipped from V and 6 bases from J, the junction kept 8 bases outside the gene matches. Germline lookup yields CDR1 SGDLS and CDR2 YYNGEE. CDR3 length: 15 residues.

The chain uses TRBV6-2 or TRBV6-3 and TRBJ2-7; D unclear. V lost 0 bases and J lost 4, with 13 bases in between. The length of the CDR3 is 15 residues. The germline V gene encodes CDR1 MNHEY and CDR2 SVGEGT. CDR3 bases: TGTGCCAGCAGTTACTCGTCGGAGTTGCGTTACGAGCAGTACTTC. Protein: CASSYSSELRYEQYF.